A selection of T cell receptor beta chains follows, all from one sample in a study of cytomegalovirus exposure and HLA in healthy donors. Using immunoSEQ multiplex PCR, the repertoire was profiled, and TCRdb retains in-frame clones only, with some absent. The table for this sample gives around 130,000 clones. The source material was PBMCs. Receptor source: a woman in her forties in good health and CMV-seronegative. Both conserved end residues are part of each CDR3. D genes are given only for firm matches.

v_gene	d_gene	j_gene	CDR3aa	CDR3nt
TRBV7-7	TRBD2	TRBJ2-5	CASSHPGGAETQYF	TGTGCTAGCAGCCACCCCGGGGGGGCTGAGACCCAGTACTTC
TRBV4-3	TRBD1	TRBJ1-2	CASSQETGINYGYTF	TGCGCCAGCAGCCAAGAGACAGGGATTAACTATGGCTACACCTTC
TRBV5-5	-	TRBJ1-4	CASSLVQGKVAEKLFF	TGTGCCAGCAGCTTGGTTCAGGGAAAGGTGGCTGAAAAACTGTTTTTT
TRBV7-9	TRBD2	TRBJ2-3	CASTKGAGGGSDTQYF	TGTGCCAGCACCAAGGGAGCGGGGGGGGGTTCAGATACGCAGTATTTT
TRBV7-2	TRBD1	TRBJ1-1	CASSPTGGSAEAFF	TGTGCCAGCAGCCCGACAGGGGGGTCGGCTGAAGCTTTCTTT
TRBV5-5	TRBD1	TRBJ1-5	CASSAGGSNQPQHF	TGTGCCAGCAGCGCAGGGGGAAGCAATCAGCCCCAGCATTTT
TRBV6-5	-	TRBJ1-1	CASSYSNFRGTEAFF	TGTGCCAGCAGTTACTCGAACTTCCGGGGCACTGAAGCTTTCTTT
TRBV5-1	-	TRBJ2-2	CASSGNLNTGELFF	TGCGCCAGCAGCGGTAACTTGAACACCGGGGAGCTGTTTTTT
TRBV4-1	TRBD1	TRBJ2-7	CASSQVWTGSYEQYF	TGCGCCAGCAGCCAAGTCTGGACAGGCTCCTACGAGCAGTACTTC
TRBV28	TRBD1	TRBJ1-3	CASSGGQSVGNTIYF	TGTGCCAGCAGTGGGGGACAGTCCGTGGGAAACACCATATATTTT
TRBV7-8	-	TRBJ1-6	CASSLGQNNSPLHF	TGTGCCAGCAGCTTAGGACAAAATAATTCACCCCTCCACTTT
TRBV4-3	TRBD1	TRBJ2-3	CASSQQGAADTQYF	TGCGCCAGCAGCCAACAGGGGGCAGCAGATACGCAGTATTTT
TRBV29-1	TRBD2	TRBJ2-5	CSVRGRGQETQYF	TGCAGCGTTCGGGGGAGGGGTCAAGAGACCCAGTACTTC
TRBV5-1	TRBD1	TRBJ2-2	CASSAQGLSGELFF	TGCGCCAGCAGCGCACAGGGGTTGTCCGGGGAGCTGTTTTTT
TRBV28	TRBD2	TRBJ2-1	CASSFPPGGGNEQFF	TGTGCCAGCAGTTTCCCCCCGGGAGGGGGCAATGAGCAGTTCTTC
TRBV7-8	-	TRBJ1-1	CASSLGLGTEAFF	TGTGCCAGCAGCTTAGGACTCGGGACTGAAGCTTTCTTT
TRBV5-1	TRBD1	TRBJ2-3	CASSLDRGDTDTQYF	TGCGCCAGCAGCTTAGACAGGGGGGACACAGATACGCAGTATTTT
TRBV7-2	-	TRBJ1-2	CASSKKSGDYGYTF	TGTGCCAGCAGCAAAAAGTCCGGAGATTATGGCTACACCTTC
TRBV6-5	TRBD2	TRBJ2-5	CASRPSGQETQYF	TGTGCCAGCAGACCTAGCGGACAAGAGACCCAGTACTTC
TRBV2	TRBD2	TRBJ2-5	CASTPSGVGKTQYF	TGTGCCAGCACTCCGAGCGGGGTCGGGAAGACCCAGTACTTC
TRBV5-1	TRBD1	TRBJ2-5	CASSGGDRAETQYF	TGCGCCAGCAGCGGGGGGGACAGGGCAGAGACCCAGTACTTC
TRBV6-1	-	TRBJ2-5	CASARGAETQYF	TGTGCCAGTGCCAGGGGAGCAGAGACCCAGTACTTC
TRBV11-2	TRBD1	TRBJ1-1	CASSYLRDRGLAFF	TGTGCCAGCAGCTACCTCCGGGACAGGGGGCTGGCTTTCTTT
TRBV6-5	-	TRBJ1-5	CASTNDIINQPQHF	TGTGCCAGCACCAACGACATAATCAATCAGCCCCAGCATTTT
TRBV28	TRBD1	TRBJ1-1	CASSTTGGGSAEAFF	TGTGCCAGCAGTACCACAGGGGGGGGTTCGGCTGAAGCTTTCTTT
TRBV4-3	-	TRBJ1-4	CASRPQLTNEKLFF	TGCGCCAGCAGACCACAGTTAACTAATGAAAAACTGTTTTTT
TRBV6-5	-	TRBJ1-2	CASSYSIGGGDYGYTF	TGTGCCAGCAGTTACTCGATAGGGGGGGGAGACTATGGCTACACCTTC
TRBV7-2	TRBD2	TRBJ2-3	CASSFGITGLAGADTQYF	TGTGCCAGCAGCTTCGGGATTACAGGACTAGCGGGGGCAGATACGCAGTATTTT
TRBV9	-	TRBJ2-1	CASSDPGRRYEQFF	TGTGCCAGCAGCGACCCAGGAAGACGGTATGAGCAGTTCTTC
TRBV2	-	TRBJ1-6	CARRRTDNSPLHF	TGTGCCAGGAGGAGGACGGATAATTCACCCCTCCACTTT
TRBV9	-	TRBJ1-1	CASSTDRWGTEAFF	TGTGCCAGCAGTACAGACAGGTGGGGGACTGAAGCTTTCTTT
TRBV4-3	TRBD2	TRBJ2-3	CASSLLAGDGTDTQYF	TGCGCCAGCAGCCTTTTAGCGGGGGACGGCACAGATACGCAGTATTTT
TRBV7-2	-	TRBJ2-5	CASSLVTGRGETQYF	TGTGCCAGCAGCCTTGTGACGGGGAGAGGGGAGACCCAGTACTTC
TRBV27	TRBD1	TRBJ2-7	CASTLQGAREQYF	TGTGCCAGCACCCTACAGGGGGCACGCGAGCAGTACTTC
TRBV27	-	TRBJ1-2	CASRLHGDIYGYTF	TGTGCCAGCAGACTACACGGGGACATCTATGGCTACACCTTC
TRBV9	-	TRBJ1-1	CASSGQGLEAFF	TGTGCCAGCAGCGGTCAGGGTCTGGAAGCTTTCTTT
TRBV19	-	TRBJ2-6	CASELQGAGANVLTF	TGTGCCAGCGAACTACAGGGAGCTGGGGCCAACGTCCTGACTTTC
TRBV5-5	TRBD2	TRBJ2-2	CASSSDPSGSNTGELFF	TGTGCCAGCAGCTCTGATCCTAGCGGTTCGAACACCGGGGAGCTGTTTTTT
TRBV14	-	TRBJ1-4	CASSQRVAGEKLFF	TGTGCCAGCAGCCAAAGGGTGGCAGGGGAAAAACTGTTTTTT
TRBV27	-	TRBJ2-3	CASSRGSTDTQYF	TGTGCCAGCAGTAGGGGGAGCACAGATACGCAGTATTTT
TRBV7-2	-	TRBJ1-2	CASSLGLDRHYGYTF	TGTGCCAGCAGCTTGGGATTAGACAGGCACTATGGCTACACCTTC
TRBV5-4	TRBD1	TRBJ2-2	CASSFWTGVNTGELFF	TGTGCCAGCAGCTTTTGGACAGGTGTGAACACCGGGGAGCTGTTTTTT
TRBV9	-	TRBJ2-5	CASSVDSGGGTQYF	TGTGCCAGCAGCGTAGACAGCGGTGGTGGGACCCAGTACTTC
TRBV7-3	TRBD2	TRBJ2-5	CASSSNRASGGAETQYF	TGTGCCAGCAGCTCCAACCGAGCTAGCGGGGGGGCCGAGACCCAGTACTTC
TRBV7-2	-	TRBJ1-3	CASSPQQQGGNTIYF	TGTGCCAGCAGCCCTCAGCAACAGGGAGGAAACACCATATATTTT
TRBV5-1	-	TRBJ1-3	CASSLFSGLPSGNTIYF	TGCGCCAGCAGCTTGTTTTCAGGCCTCCCTTCTGGAAACACCATATATTTT
TRBV9	TRBD1	TRBJ2-7	CASSVGDRGVYEQYF	TGTGCCAGCAGCGTAGGGGACAGGGGAGTCTACGAGCAGTACTTC
TRBV4-1	TRBD1	TRBJ1-6	CASRQPGTGVSPLHF	TGCGCCAGCAGACAGCCCGGGACAGGGGTTAGTCCCCTCCACTTT
TRBV28	-	TRBJ1-5	CASSPVGGGNQPQHF	TGTGCCAGCAGCCCGGTTGGTGGAGGCAATCAGCCCCAGCATTTT
TRBV14	-	TRBJ2-7	CASSQGPGPYEQYF	TGTGCCAGCAGCCAAGGCCCAGGCCCCTACGAGCAGTACTTC
TRBV28	-	TRBJ1-2	CASSFPNQVNYGYTF	TGTGCCAGCAGTTTCCCGAATCAGGTGAACTATGGCTACACCTTC
TRBV27	TRBD1	TRBJ2-1	CASSLDRGGYNEQFF	TGTGCCAGCAGTTTAGACAGGGGGGGCTACAATGAGCAGTTCTTC
TRBV5-4	TRBD1	TRBJ1-1	CASSPRQGFNTEAFF	TGTGCCAGCAGCCCACGACAGGGCTTCAACACTGAAGCTTTCTTT
TRBV6-5	TRBD1	TRBJ1-6	CASSFLGQGNSPLHF	TGTGCCAGCAGTTTCCTCGGACAGGGGAATTCACCCCTCCACTTT
TRBV5-1	TRBD2	TRBJ2-1	CASSWGSGSSYNEQFF	TGCGCCAGCAGCTGGGGCAGCGGGAGCTCCTACAATGAGCAGTTCTTC
TRBV5-8	-	TRBJ1-5	CASSRGGGASNQPQHF	TGTGCCAGCAGCAGGGGCGGGGGCGCGAGCAATCAGCCCCAGCATTTT
TRBV5-1	TRBD1	TRBJ1-4	CASSLDRGSEKLFF	TGCGCCAGCAGCTTGGACAGGGGAAGTGAAAAACTGTTTTTT
TRBV11-2	-	TRBJ1-2	CASSLDRAYGYTF	TGTGCCAGCAGCTTAGACAGGGCCTATGGCTACACCTTC
TRBV28	-	TRBJ1-1	CASSRLGLMNTEAFF	TGTGCCAGCAGTAGATTGGGGCTCATGAACACTGAAGCTTTCTTT